These 29 T cell receptor beta chains were sequenced from one sample in a study of cytomegalovirus exposure and HLA in healthy donors. Primers: 60 Vbeta forward and 13 Jbeta reverse. Libraries were prepared by immunoSEQ multiplex PCR; TCRdb keeps only in-frame clonotypes and omits some of them. Of 150,000 to 200,000 clones listed, roughly four fifths are singletons. The sequenced material came from PBMCs. The receptors come from a man aged 50-59 years in good health and CMV-seropositive.

The CDR3 region has the DNA TGCGCCAGCAGTGAATTAGGGCCGGGACTAGGACTCTACGAGCAGTACTTC. This sequence encodes CASSELGPGLGLYEQYF. This sequence joins TRBV10-1 and TRBJ2-5; the match to TRBD2 covers 8 bases. The DNA end is a closer match to TRBJ2-7, so the J assignment may be wrong. Germline CDR1 WNHNN, CDR2 SYGVQD (reference sequence). The CDR3 covers 17 residues.

The chain is built from TRBV6-5 and TRBJ2-1; no clear D. V was pared by 6 bases and J by 7 bases, with 10 bases between. The germline V gene has CDR1 MNHEY and CDR2 SVGAGI. The length of the CDR3 is 12 residues. This CDR3 reads CASRPDGNEQFF. DNA of the CDR3: TGTGCCAGCAGACCCGACGGGAATGAGCAGTTCTTC.

The chain is built from TRBV27 and TRBJ2-1; D perhaps matches TRBD2 (6 bases). Germline V gives CDR1 MNHEY, CDR2 SMNVEV (reference sequence). CDR3 length equals 15 residues. V lost 7 bases, J lost 4 bases, and 17 bases lay in between. The chain's CDR3 is CASTSGLSIYNEQFF. Here the CDR3 DNA reads TGTGCCAGCACTTCGGGACTCTCAATATACAATGAGCAGTTCTTC.

The chain couples TRBV30 to TRBJ1-1; the match to TRBD1 covers 9 bases. The CDR3 consists of 16 residues. CDR1 and CDR2 (germline): GTSNPN, SVGIG (reference sequence). The V segment lost 0 bases and the J segment 4 bases; nucleotides outside the gene matches: 9. The CDR3 is CAWSVRQGGSGTEAFF. The CDR3 DNA follows: TGTGCCTGGAGTGTAAGACAGGGGGGGAGTGGCACTGAAGCTTTCTTT.

V is TRBV4-2 and J is TRBJ1-2; 8 nucleotides agree with TRBD1. The V and J ends lost 8 bases and 5 bases, in that order; junction bases with no gene match: 13. This CDR3 is 15 amino acids long. Germline CDR1 LGHNA, CDR2 YNFKEQ. In DNA, the CDR3 is TGTGCCAGCGGACTATTAGGACAGGGAACTTATGGCTACACCTTC. This translates into CASGLLGQGTYGYTF.

This chain's CDR3 is CASSQLQGFGSQETQYF. The CDR3 region has the DNA TGTGCCAGCAGCCAGCTACAGGGTTTCGGAAGCCAAGAGACCCAGTACTTC. The chain recombines TRBV4-2 with TRBJ2-5; tentatively, D is TRBD1 (6 bases). This CDR3 has 17 residues. V was shortened by 3 bases and J by 1 base, with 18 bases between the two germline ends. CDR1 LGHNA and CDR2 YNFKEQ come from the germline V gene.

The V call is TRBV27, the J call TRBJ2-4; tentatively, D is TRBD2 (5 bases). This CDR3 is built from 16 residues. Trimming shortened V by 2 bases and J by 2 bases, and 13 bases separated the two germline ends. Looked up from germline, CDR1 is MNHEY and CDR2 is SMNVEV (reference sequence). In DNA, the CDR3 is TGTGCCAGCAGTTTAGTAGGGAGCTTAACCAAAAACATTCAGTACTTC. Residues: CASSLVGSLTKNIQYF.

The chain is built from TRBV5-4 and TRBJ1-1; a possible D gene is TRBD1 (6 bases). V shed 4 bases and J shed 3 bases, with 13 bases lying between them. The CDR3 length is 14 residues. Germline CDR1 reads SGHNT; CDR2 reads YYREEE (reference sequence). The CDR3 DNA reads as TGTGCCAGCAGCCCGGGGACAAAATACACTGAAGCTTTCTTT. Translating it yields CASSPGTKYTEAFF. Complete variable domain (other parts from reference TRBV5-4 and TRBJ1-1): ETGVTQSPTHLIKTRGQQVTLRCSSQSGHNTVSWYQQALGQGPQFIFQYYREEENGRGNFPPRFSGLQFPNYSSELNVNALELDDSALYLCASSPGTKYTEAFFGQGTRLTVV.

The chain links TRBV7-3 to TRBJ2-5; D may be TRBD2 (6 bases). Trimming shortened V by 3 bases and J by 4 bases, and 15 bases separated the two germline ends. The CDR3 is 15 residues long. Germline V gene lookup returns CDR1 SGHTA and CDR2 FQGTGA. The CDR3: CASSFVGGNRETQYF. The CDR3 region has the DNA TGTGCCAGCAGCTTCGTGGGCGGGAATCGAGAGACCCAGTACTTC. The variable domain in full, completed from reference TRBV7-3 and TRBJ2-5, reads GAGVSQTPSNKVTEKGKYVELRCDPISGHTALYWYRQSLGQGPEFLIYFQGTGAADDSGLPNDRFFAVRPEGSVSTLKIQRTERGDSAVYLCASSFVGGNRETQYFGPGTRLLVL.

The V call is TRBV6-1, the J call TRBJ2-5, with TRBD2 identical over 8 bases. Trimming at V came to 1 base and at J to 4 bases, leaving 8 bases not matched to a gene. Per germline, CDR1 MNHNS and CDR2 SASEGT. The CDR3 runs to 16 residues. Here the CDR3 DNA reads TGTGCCAGCAGTGAAGATGTCGGGAGGGCCTTAGAGACCCAGTACTTC. Translating it yields CASSEDVGRALETQYF.

The chain recombines TRBV5-1 with TRBJ2-7; D might be TRBD1 (5 bases). The ends were cut back, 5 bases at V and 1 base at J, with 7 bases in the middle. The germline V gene encodes CDR1 SGHRS and CDR2 YFSETQ. This CDR3 has 12 residues. The CDR3 sequence is CASRQESYEQYF. Here the CDR3 DNA reads TGCGCCAGCAGACAGGAGTCCTACGAGCAGTACTTC.

Concerning this clone: Germline is not matched at one junction end, which may reflect a read error. The chain uses TRBV9 and TRBJ1-2; D gene ambiguous. This CDR3 is 14 amino acids long. Germline assignment: CDR1 SGDLS and CDR2 YYNGEE. The CDR3 bases are TGTGCCAGCAGCGTAAGCTCCTTTCCGACTCACTCCCTCTTC. This sequence encodes CASSVSSFPTHSLF. The whole variable domain, remainder taken from reference TRBV9 and TRBJ1-2, is DSGVTQTPKHLITATGQRVTLRCSPRSGDLSVYWYQQSLDQGLQFLIQYYNGEERAKGNILERFSAQQFPDLHSELNLSSLELGDSALYFCASSVSSFPTHSLFGSGTRLTVV.

The gene calls are TRBV27 and TRBJ2-1; 8 bases align to TRBD1. CDR3 size: 15 residues. V lost 5 bases, J lost 4 bases, and 7 bases stayed unmatched. Germline-derived CDR1 and CDR2 are MNHEY and SMNVEV (reference sequence). CDR3 in amino acids: CASSPVGQEYNEQFF. As DNA, the CDR3 is TGTGCCAGCAGTCCGGTGGGACAGGAGTACAATGAGCAGTTCTTC.

The J gene is TRBJ2-7, the V gene TRBV7-3; D remains unclear. This CDR3 has 12 amino acids. Trimming cost V 5 bases and J 6 bases, with 11 bases left between them. Germline V lookup: CDR1 SGHTA, CDR2 FQGTGA. The CDR3 spells CASSRATGEQYF. CDR3 nucleotide sequence: TGTGCCAGCAGCCGCGCGACGGGCGAGCAGTACTTC.

The chain has TRBV6-5 and TRBJ2-7; 8 bases match TRBD1. The V and J ends lost 0 bases and 2 bases, in that order; junction bases with no gene match: 3. Germline CDR1 and CDR2: MNHEY and SVGAGI. The CDR3 totals 15 residues. CDR3: CASSYSGQETYEQYF. CDR3 coding DNA: TGTGCCAGCAGTTACTCGGGACAGGAGACCTACGAGCAGTACTTC.

The CDR3 reads CASSSSSGSSNEQFF. The DNA of the CDR3 is TGTGCCAGCAGTTCATCTAGCGGGAGTTCGAATGAGCAGTTCTTC. The chain uses TRBV6-6 and TRBJ2-1; 10 nucleotides line up with TRBD2. Per the germline V gene, CDR1 is MNHNY and CDR2 is SVGAGI (reference sequence). The V segment lost 4 bases and the J segment 7 bases; nucleotides outside the gene matches: 7. CDR3 length: 15 residues.

This rearrangement joins TRBV6-5 to TRBJ2-5; possibly TRBD2 for D (7 bases). The V gene lost 6 bases and the J gene lost 2 bases, with 16 bases spanning the gap. Germline assignment: CDR1 MNHEY and CDR2 SVGAGI. This CDR3 spans 15 amino acids. The CDR3 DNA follows: TGTGCCAGCAGCTTGGGGCGGGGGCCTCAAGAGACCCAGTACTTC. Its protein is CASSLGRGPQETQYF.

This clone was observed a handful of times. This chain uses TRBV4-1 with TRBJ2-5; 7 bases line up with TRBD1. V gave up 4 bases and J gave up 0 bases; unmatched junction bases: 2. Germline values: CDR1 MGHRA, CDR2 YSYEKL. This CDR3 region has 14 residues. Here the CDR3 DNA reads TGCGCCAGCAGCCCGACAGGGTACCAAGAGACCCAGTACTTC. Protein sequence: CASSPTGYQETQYF.

The chain is built from TRBV5-1 and TRBJ2-3; 7 positions match TRBD2. The V gene end was trimmed by 9 bases and the J gene end by 4 bases; junction bases not matched to a gene: 11. Germline V gives CDR1 SGHRS, CDR2 YFSETQ. The CDR3 contains 14 residues. CDR3 sequence: CATGKSSGPDTQYF. DNA of the CDR3: TGCGCCACAGGGAAGTCTAGCGGCCCAGATACGCAGTATTTT. Using reference TRBV5-1 and TRBJ2-3 for the parts outside the CDR3, the full variable domain is KAGVTQTPRYLIKTRGQQVTLSCSPISGHRSVSWYQQTPGQGLQFLFEYFSETQRNKGNFPGRFSGRQFSNSRSEMNVSTLELGDSALYLCATGKSSGPDTQYFGPGTRLTVL.

The chain joins TRBV6-5 to TRBJ2-7; 10 bases align to TRBD2. V lost 5 bases and J lost 5; bases outside the gene matches: 9. The CDR3 length is 15 residues. In germline, CDR1 is MNHEY, CDR2 SVGAGI. In DNA form, the CDR3 reads TGTGCCAGCAGTCCCCCTAGCGGGAGCGCCCACGAGCAGTACTTC. Its protein is CASSPPSGSAHEQYF.

J is TRBJ2-7 and V is TRBV6-4; D is possibly TRBD2 (6 bases). Looked up from germline, CDR1 is MRHNA and CDR2 is SNTAGT. The CDR3 length is 14 residues. The germline V and J ends were trimmed by 6 bases and 3 bases, with 15 bases remaining between them. CDR3 region: CASRGGSQGYEQYF. CDR3 DNA sequence: TGTGCCAGCAGGGGGGGTTCGCAGGGCTACGAGCAGTACTTC.

The V call is TRBV28, the J call TRBJ2-1; TRBD2 matches at 7 bases. Germline V lookup: CDR1 MDHEN, CDR2 SYDVKM. The CDR3 contains 13 residues. The ends lost 6 bases at V and 7 bases at J; junction bases unmatched: 6. The CDR3: CASRPTSFNEQFF. DNA for the CDR3: TGTGCCAGCAGACCGACTAGCTTTAATGAGCAGTTCTTC.

The chain is built from TRBV27 and TRBJ2-6, with a possible D match to TRBD1 (5 bases). With 8 bases removed from V and 0 bases from J, the gap between germline ends came to 8 bases. This CDR3 comprises 14 residues. Per germline, CDR1 MNHEY and CDR2 SMNVEV (reference sequence). This CDR3 reads CASGAYSGANVLTF. Written as DNA, the CDR3 is TGTGCCAGCGGGGCATACTCTGGGGCCAACGTCCTGACTTTC. The full variable domain, with the rest looked up from reference TRBV27 and TRBJ2-6, is EAQVTQNPRYLITVTGKKLTVTCSQNMNHEYMSWYRQDPGLGLRQIYYSMNVEVTDKGDVPEGYKVSRKEKRNFPLILESPSPNQTSLYFCASGAYSGANVLTFGAGSRLTVL.

The chain recombines TRBV5-1 with TRBJ2-3; perhaps TRBD2 as D (6 bases). In germline, CDR1 is SGHRS, CDR2 YFSETQ. The CDR3 has 16 amino acids. The V end was cut by 0 bases, the J end by 0 bases, with 11 bases between. This CDR3 reads CASSLEVAGSTDTQYF. The CDR3 DNA follows: TGCGCCAGCAGCTTGGAGGTGGCGGGGAGCACAGATACGCAGTATTTT.

This clone appeared a single time. The chain is built from TRBV4-1 and TRBJ2-1; TRBD1 agrees at 10 bases. Trimming removed 0 bases from V and 2 bases from J; junction bases left unmatched: 7. The CDR3 length is 18 residues. Looked up from germline, CDR1 is MGHRA and CDR2 is YSYEKL. The CDR3 sequence: CASSQDGGGTGAYNEQFF. CDR3 bases: TGCGCCAGCAGCCAAGATGGGGGGGGGACAGGGGCCTACAATGAGCAGTTCTTC.

V is TRBV27 and J is TRBJ2-3; D gene ambiguous. The CDR3 totals 16 residues. The V gene's germline CDR1 is MNHEY and CDR2 SMNVEV (reference sequence). Trimming took off 3 bases at V and 0 bases at J, with 13 bases between the two ends. CDR3 coding DNA: TGTGCCAGCAGTTTTTTTTACGGCGGTAGCACAGATACGCAGTATTTT. The encoded protein is CASSFFYGGSTDTQYF.

V usage is TRBV5-4 and J usage is TRBJ1-3, with a weak D call TRBD1 (6 bases). Trimming pared 2 bases from V and 4 bases from J, leaving 13 bases between. Germline CDR1 and CDR2: SGHNT and YYREEE (reference sequence). The CDR3 length is 15 residues. As DNA, the CDR3 is TGTGCCAGCAGCTTAACAGGGACGCCAGGAAACACCATATATTTT. This translates into CASSLTGTPGNTIYF.

This clone was picked up one time. The rearrangement joins TRBV19 to TRBJ2-2; TRBD1 agrees at 7 bases. The CDR3 is 16 residues long. From germline, CDR1 is LNHDA and CDR2 SQIVND (reference sequence). The V and J ends lost 3 bases and 0 bases, in that order; junction bases with no gene match: 4. CDR3 nucleotide sequence: TGTGCCAGTAGTATTACGGGACAGCCGAACACCGGGGAGCTGTTTTTT. Protein sequence: CASSITGQPNTGELFF. Filled out from reference TRBV19 and TRBJ2-2, the complete variable domain reads DGGITQSPKYLFRKEGQNVTLSCEQNLNHDAMYWYRQDPGQGLRLIYYSQIVNDFQKGDIAEGYSVSREKKESFPLTVTSAQKNPTAFYLCASSITGQPNTGELFFGEGSRLTVL.

In regard to this clone: Additional DNA sequences in this sample encode the identical CDR3. The chain joins TRBV5-1 to TRBJ2-3, with D maybe TRBD2 (6 bases). Germline-derived CDR1 and CDR2 are SGHRS and YFSETQ. This CDR3 comprises 12 residues. The V gene lost 3 bases and the J gene lost 7 bases, with 9 bases spanning the gap. The CDR3 protein is CASSSGVYTQYF. CDR3 sequence (DNA): TGCGCCAGCAGCTCGGGGGTATATACGCAGTATTTT.